This entry lists 8 T cell receptor beta chains sequenced from one sample in a study of blood T cell repertoires in COVID-19. The repertoire was sequenced with immunoSEQ multiplex PCR; TCRdb's copy has only in-frame clones and lacks some. The repertoire consists of about 200,000 clones, with 65% to 90% occurring once and the leading ten covering roughly 4.9%. The sequenced sample was PBMCs or T cells enriched from blood (not recorded which). The source is a woman aged 30 to 39 who had been exposed to COVID-19.

The gene calls are TRBV7-3 and TRBJ2-3; a weak D match, TRBD2 (5 bases). Looked up from germline, CDR1 is SGHTA and CDR2 is FQGTGA. V gave up 2 bases and J gave up 1 base, with 13 bases separating them. CDR3 length: 16 amino acids. This chain's CDR3 is CASSLAPLGGTDTQYF. CDR3 in DNA: TGTGCCAGCAGCTTAGCCCCCCTGGGAGGCACAGATACGCAGTATTTT.

J is TRBJ1-5 and V is TRBV15; D remains unclear. Trimming took 5 bases from V and 0 from J, leaving 11 bases between them. The CDR3 length is 15 residues. The germline V gene has CDR1 LNHNV and CDR2 YYDKDF (reference sequence). The CDR3 reads CATSSVPYSNQPQHF. CDR3 bases: TGTGCCACCAGCTCCGTCCCCTATAGCAATCAGCCCCAGCATTTT. The full variable domain, its missing parts supplied by reference TRBV15 and TRBJ1-5, is DAMVIQNPRYQVTQFGKPVTLSCSQTLNHNVMYWYQQKSSQAPKLLFHYYDKDFNNEADTPDNFQSRRPNTSFCFLDIRSPGLGDTAMYLCATSSVPYSNQPQHFGDGTRLSIL.

This chain links TRBV7-8 with TRBJ2-7, with 9 bases identical to TRBD1. The V gene end was trimmed by 5 bases and the J gene end by 4 bases; junction bases not matched to a gene: 9. CDR1 and CDR2 (germline): SGHVS, FQNEAQ. This CDR3 is 15 amino acids long. Here the CDR3 reads CASSGRDRDVYEQYF. In DNA form, the CDR3 reads TGTGCCAGCAGCGGCCGGGACAGGGATGTTTACGAGCAGTACTTC.

The J gene is TRBJ2-7, the V gene TRBV20-1, with D tentatively TRBD2 (5 bases). Trimming shortened V by 1 base and J by 7 bases, and 8 bases separated the two germline ends. CDR3 length: 11 residues. Germline values: CDR1 DFQATT, CDR2 SNEGSKA (reference sequence). CDR3 nucleotides: TGCAGTGCTAGAGCGGGGTGGGAGCAGTACTTC. It specifies CSARAGWEQYF.

The rearrangement links TRBV11-3 to TRBJ1-4; the D is unclear. Per germline, CDR1 SGHNT and CDR2 YENEEA. This CDR3 is built from 15 residues. Trimming pared 2 bases from V and 3 bases from J, leaving 10 bases between. CDR3 sequence (DNA): TGTGCCAGCAGCTTACGCAGGTCACCTAATGAAAAACTGTTTTTT. It specifies CASSLRRSPNEKLFF.

The chain has TRBV29-1 and TRBJ2-2, with 7 bases lining up with TRBD1. The V and J ends lost 5 bases and 3 bases, in that order; junction bases with no gene match: 6. The germline CDR1 and CDR2 sequences are SQVTM and ANQGSEA. This CDR3 has 14 residues. CDR3 sequence: CSVLGGQYTGELFF. CDR3 nucleotide sequence: TGCAGCGTTCTAGGGGGACAGTACACCGGGGAGCTGTTTTTT.

V is TRBV25-1 and J is TRBJ1-2; TRBD1 might be the D (5 bases). V lost 4 bases, J lost 8 bases, and 14 bases lay in between. The length of the CDR3 is 13 residues. Germline V gene data show CDR1 as MGHDK and CDR2 as SYGVNS. Here the CDR3 reads CASSGPGGTGYTF. CDR3 bases: TGTGCCAGCAGTGGACCGGGGGGAACCGGCTACACCTTC.

This clone was counted between two and nine times. The genes are TRBV7-2 and TRBJ1-4; D is uncertain. The V end lost 5 bases, the J end lost 8 bases, and 15 bases lay between the germline ends. The CDR3 covers 14 residues. From germline, CDR1 is SGHTA and CDR2 FQGNSA. CDR3 residues: CASSTTKRREKLFF. In DNA, the CDR3 is TGTGCCAGCAGCACCACGAAACGGCGGGAAAAACTGTTTTTT.